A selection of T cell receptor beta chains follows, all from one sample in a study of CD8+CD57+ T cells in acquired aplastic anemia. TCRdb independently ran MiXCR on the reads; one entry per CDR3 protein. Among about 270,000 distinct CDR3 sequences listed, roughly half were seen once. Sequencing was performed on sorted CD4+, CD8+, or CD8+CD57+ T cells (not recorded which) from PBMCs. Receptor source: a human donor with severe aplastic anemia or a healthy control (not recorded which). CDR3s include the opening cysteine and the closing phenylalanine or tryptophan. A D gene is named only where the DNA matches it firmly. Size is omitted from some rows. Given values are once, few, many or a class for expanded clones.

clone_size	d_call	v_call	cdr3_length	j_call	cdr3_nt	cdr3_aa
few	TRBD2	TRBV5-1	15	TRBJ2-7	TGCGCCAGCAGCTTGGGACGGGGGGGCCGGGTCGAGCAGTACTTC	CASSLGRGGRVEQYF
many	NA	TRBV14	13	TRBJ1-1	TGTGCCAGCAGAGGGACCAAGGGAACTGAAGCTTTCTTT	CASRGTKGTEAFF
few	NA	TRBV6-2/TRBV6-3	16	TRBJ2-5	TGTGCCAGCAGTTACTCTTCGGACAGTTCGGAAGAGACCCAGTACTTC	CASSYSSDSSEETQYF
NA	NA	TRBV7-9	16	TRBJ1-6	TGTGCCAGCGGCCAAGAGGGAAGGGGAAATAATTCACCCCTCCACTTT	CASGQEGRGNNSPLHF
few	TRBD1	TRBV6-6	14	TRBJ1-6	TGTGCCAGTATAACCGGGACAGGAGATTCACCCCTCCACTTT	CASITGTGDSPLHF
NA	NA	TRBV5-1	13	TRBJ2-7	TGCGCCAGCAGCTTGGTCAGGGGCGCCGAGCAGTACTTC	CASSLVRGAEQYF
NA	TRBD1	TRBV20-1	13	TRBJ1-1	TGCAGTGCATTCCTCCAGGGGGGGACTGAAGCTTTCTTT	CSAFLQGGTEAFF
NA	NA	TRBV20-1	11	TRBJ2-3	TGCAGTGCTATAAGCGAGGTTACGCAGTATTTT	CSAISEVTQYF
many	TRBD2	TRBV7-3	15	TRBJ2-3	TGTGCCAGCTCTCGCTCTAGCGGGTGGGGAGATACGCAGTATTTT	CASSRSSGWGDTQYF
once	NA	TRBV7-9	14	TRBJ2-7	TGTGCCAGCAGCTTCGGGACACAATTCTACGAGCAGTACTTC	CASSFGTQFYEQYF
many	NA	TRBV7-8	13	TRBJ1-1	TGTGCCAGCAGCTTAGACGAGAACACTGAAGCTTTCTTT	CASSLDENTEAFF
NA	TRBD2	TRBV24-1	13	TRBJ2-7	TGTGCCACCAGTGATTTCCGGGAGGGCGAGCAGTACTTC	CATSDFREGEQYF
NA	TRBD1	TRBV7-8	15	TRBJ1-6	TGTGCCAGCAGCAGACAGGGGGCAGATAATTCACCCCTCCACTTT	CASSRQGADNSPLHF
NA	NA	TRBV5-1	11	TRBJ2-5	TGCGCCAGCAGCATCGAAGAGACCCAGTACTTC	CASSIEETQYF
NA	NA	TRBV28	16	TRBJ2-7	TGTGCCAGCAGTTCCTTCCTGACCTTCGGACCTTCCGAGCAGTACTTC	CASSSFLTFGPSEQYF
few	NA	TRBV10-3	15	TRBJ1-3	TGTGCCATCAGTGAGCCAGGGCTATCTGGAAACACCATATATTTT	CAISEPGLSGNTIYF
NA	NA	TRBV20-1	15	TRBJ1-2	TGCAGTGCTAACCCTGGACGGATGATTAACTATGGCTACACCTTC	CSANPGRMINYGYTF
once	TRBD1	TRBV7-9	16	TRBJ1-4	TGTGCCAGCAGCTTAGAAGGGACAGGGGGCTATGAGAAACTGTTTTTT	CASSLEGTGGYEKLFF
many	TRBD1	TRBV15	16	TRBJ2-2	TGTGCCACCAGCAGAGACCCAGGGGGACACACCGGGGAGCTGTTTTTT	CATSRDPGGHTGELFF
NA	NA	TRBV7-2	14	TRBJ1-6	TGTGCCAGCAGCTCAGCGGGACGGGATTGGTCCCTCCACTTT	CASSSAGRDWSLHF
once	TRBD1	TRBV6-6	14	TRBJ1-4	TGTGCCAGCAGGGCCGGGACAGGAAGCGTGAAACTGTTTTTT	CASRAGTGSVKLFF
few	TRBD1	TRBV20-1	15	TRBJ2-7	TGCAGTGCTAGACCCCTCGGGACAGGCGACTACGAGCAGTACTTC	CSARPLGTGDYEQYF
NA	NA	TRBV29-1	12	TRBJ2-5	TGCAGCGTTGCACCGAACCAAGAGACCCAGTACTTC	CSVAPNQETQYF
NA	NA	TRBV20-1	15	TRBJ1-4	TGCAGTGCTAGAGATCGAATAGCGGACGGGGAAAAACTGTTTTTT	CSARDRIADGEKLFF
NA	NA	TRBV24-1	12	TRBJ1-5	TGTGCCACAGGACAAGGTGGGGCCGGCCAGCATTTT	CATGQGGAGQHF
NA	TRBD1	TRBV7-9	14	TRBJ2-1	TGTGCCAGTGGACAGGGCCAATCCTACAATGAGCAGTTCTTC	CASGQGQSYNEQFF
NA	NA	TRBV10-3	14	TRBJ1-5	TGTGCCATCAGTATGTCCAGGGAAGGTCAGCCCCAGCATTTT	CAISMSREGQPQHF
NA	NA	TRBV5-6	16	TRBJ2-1	TGTGCCAGCAGCTGGGTTGGAGGGATGGGGTACAATGAGCAGTTCTTC	CASSWVGGMGYNEQFF
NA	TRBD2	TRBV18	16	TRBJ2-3	TGTGCCAGCTCACCACTCGGAGCGGGGGTCACAGATACGCAGTATTTT	CASSPLGAGVTDTQYF
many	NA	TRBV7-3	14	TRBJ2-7	TGTGCCAGCAGCCGTGGGGCGGAATCCTACGAGCAGTACTTC	CASSRGAESYEQYF
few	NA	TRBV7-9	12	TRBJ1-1	TGTGCCAGCAGCCCCTGGGGTGAGAAAGCTTTCTTT	CASSPWGEKAFF
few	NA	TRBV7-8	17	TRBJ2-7	TGTGCCAGCTCACTAACTACCCCGGGACACTTTGACTACGAGCAGTACTTC	CASSLTTPGHFDYEQYF
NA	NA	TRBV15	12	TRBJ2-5	TGTGCCACCAGCAGGTACCAAGAGACCCAGTACTTC	CATSRYQETQYF
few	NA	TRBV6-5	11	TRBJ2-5	TGTGCCAGCAGTACAGGGGAGACCCAGTACTTC	CASSTGETQYF
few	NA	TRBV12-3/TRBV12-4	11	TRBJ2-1	TGTGCCAGCGCAGTCTACAATGAGCAGTTCTTC	CASAVYNEQFF
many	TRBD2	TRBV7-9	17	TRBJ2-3	TGTGCCAGCTCCCCCCCCGGGAGCGGGGGGGGCACAGATACGCAGTATTTT	CASSPPGSGGGTDTQYF
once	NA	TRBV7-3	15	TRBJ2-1	TGTGCCAGCAGCTTAGGGGACAATTACTTCAATGAGCAGTTCTTC	CASSLGDNYFNEQFF
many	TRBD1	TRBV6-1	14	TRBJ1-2	TGTGCCAGCAGTGGAGGGGGCTGGGGCTATGGCTACACCTTC	CASSGGGWGYGYTF
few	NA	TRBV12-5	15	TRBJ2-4	TGTGCTAGCGCCGTTGACACCGGGGCCAAAAACATTCAGTACTTC	CASAVDTGAKNIQYF
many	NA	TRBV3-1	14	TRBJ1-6	TGTGCCAGCAGCCAAAATCGGCCGTGGGAGGCCCTCCACTTT	CASSQNRPWEALHF
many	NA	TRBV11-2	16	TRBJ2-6	TGTGCCAGCAGCTTAAGCCTAAGTTCTGGGGCCAACGTCCTGACTTTC	CASSLSLSSGANVLTF
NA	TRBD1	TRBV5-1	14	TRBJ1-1	TGCGCCAGCACCTCACAGGGGGAGTGGGCTGAAGCTTTCTTT	CASTSQGEWAEAFF
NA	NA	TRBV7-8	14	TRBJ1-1	TGTGCCAGCAGCCAAGATCCGGGGTTCCCTGAAGCTTTCTTT	CASSQDPGFPEAFF
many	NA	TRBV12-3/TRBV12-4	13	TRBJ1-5	TGTGCCAGCACCCTCGTCCCCAATCAGCCCCAGCATTTT	CASTLVPNQPQHF
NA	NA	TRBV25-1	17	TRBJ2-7	TGTGCCAGCAGTGAATATCCAACAGGCCTCTTTACCTACGAGCAGTACTTC	CASSEYPTGLFTYEQYF
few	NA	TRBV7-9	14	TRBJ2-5	TGTGCCAGCAGGTCCGCAGCCTCCCTTGAGACCCAGTACTTC	CASRSAASLETQYF
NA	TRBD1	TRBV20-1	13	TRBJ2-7	TGCAGTGCTCCGGGACAGGGCCCCAAGGAGCAGTACTTC	CSAPGQGPKEQYF
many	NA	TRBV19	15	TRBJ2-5	TGTGCCAGTAGTATAGCAGGGGGGCAGGGGGAGACCCAGTACTTC	CASSIAGGQGETQYF
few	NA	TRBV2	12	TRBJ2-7	TGTGCCAGCAGTGACGACCGCAGGGAGCAGTACTTC	CASSDDRREQYF
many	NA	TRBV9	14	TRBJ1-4	TGTGCCAGCAGCACCGGGACAAGAAATGAAAAACTGTTTTTT	CASSTGTRNEKLFF
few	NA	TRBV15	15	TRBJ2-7	TGTGCCACCAGCACGGCAGGGACGTTTACCTACGAGCAGTACTTC	CATSTAGTFTYEQYF
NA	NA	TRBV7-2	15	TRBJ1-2	TGTGCCAGCAGCTTCACGAAGTCCAGGGGCAATGGCTACACCTTC	CASSFTKSRGNGYTF
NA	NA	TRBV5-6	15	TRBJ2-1	TGTGCCAGCAGTGTAAGTCAGGACCTCATCAATGAGCAGTTCTTC	CASSVSQDLINEQFF
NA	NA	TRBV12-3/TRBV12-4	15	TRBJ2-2	TGTGCCAGCAGTGCTACCACGGGAGCCACCGGGGAGCTGTTTTTT	CASSATTGATGELFF
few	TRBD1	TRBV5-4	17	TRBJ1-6	TGTGCCAGCAGCGGGGACAGCGAGGAGGAAAGAAATTCACCCCTCCACTTT	CASSGDSEEERNSPLHF